Listed here are 12 T cell receptor beta chains from one sample, sequenced in a study of CD4+ T cells in melanoma. Here immunoSEQ multiplex PCR was the method, and the copy in TCRdb shows in-frame clones only, minus some. This sample has about 110,000 clones, with 80% to 95% found just once. The specimen was peripheral blood. These receptors were obtained from a human donor with melanoma.

The chain uses TRBV5-1 and TRBJ2-5; unclear D gene. The CDR3 consists of 14 residues. V gave up 3 bases and J gave up 0 bases, with 9 bases separating them. Per the germline V gene, CDR1 is SGHRS and CDR2 is YFSETQ. The DNA of the CDR3 is TGCGCCAGCAGCTCGAAGCTGGACCAAGAGACCCAGTACTTC. Encoded protein: CASSSKLDQETQYF.

V usage is TRBV28 and J usage is TRBJ2-7; TRBD1 might be the D (6 bases). This CDR3 contains 18 residues. Trimming shortened V by 6 bases and J by 2 bases, and 26 bases separated the two germline ends. In germline, CDR1 is MDHEN, CDR2 SYDVKM. The CDR3 spells CASSPGPLLGAAPYEQYF. Here the CDR3 DNA reads TGTGCCAGCAGCCCCGGGCCCCTATTGGGGGCGGCCCCCTACGAGCAGTACTTC.

The chain employs TRBV28 and TRBJ2-4; TRBD2 matches at 7 bases. Germline V gene data show CDR1 as MDHEN and CDR2 as SYDVKM. The CDR3 runs to 11 residues. Trimming removed 7 bases from V and 10 bases from J; junction bases left unmatched: 4. DNA for the CDR3: TGTGCCAGCAACTGGGGGGGAATTCAGTACTTC. It codes for CASNWGGIQYF.

The chain carries TRBV18 and TRBJ2-7; perhaps TRBD2 as D (5 bases). Germline loops: CDR1 KGHSH, CDR2 LQKENI. The V end was cut by 0 bases, the J end by 3 bases, with 12 bases between. The CDR3 spans 15 residues. CDR3 sequence reads: CASSPPSLAFYEQYF. In DNA, the CDR3 is TGTGCCAGCTCACCACCCAGCCTAGCCTTCTACGAGCAGTACTTC. Using reference TRBV18 and TRBJ2-7 for the parts outside the CDR3, the full variable domain is NAGVMQNPRHLVRRRGQEARLRCSPMKGHSHVYWYRQLPEEGLKFMVYLQKENIIDESGMPKERFSAEFPKEGPSILRIQQVVRGDSAAYFCASSPPSLAFYEQYFGPGTRLTVT.

This sequence joins TRBV6-5 and TRBJ1-2; no reliable D call. Germline values: CDR1 MNHEY, CDR2 SVGAGI. This CDR3 is built from 12 residues. V was trimmed by 1 base and J by 6 bases, leaving 6 bases between them. The CDR3 here is CASSYYGDGYTF. The CDR3 DNA reads TGTGCCAGCAGTTACTACGGAGATGGCTACACCTTC.

The V gene is TRBV27, the J gene TRBJ1-6; perhaps TRBD1 as D (6 bases). The CDR3 extends over 14 amino acids. Germline CDR1 reads MNHEY; CDR2 reads SMNVEV (reference sequence). Deletions cut 6 bases from V and 2 bases from J, with 8 bases between. CDR3 nucleotides: TGTGCCAGCAGACAGGGTACCTATAATTCACCCCTCCACTTT. This sequence encodes CASRQGTYNSPLHF.

The V gene is TRBV5-5, the J gene TRBJ2-7, with TRBD1 matching over 12 bases. The ends lost 4 bases at V and 4 bases at J; junction bases unmatched: 12. Germline loops: CDR1 SGHKS, CDR2 YYEKEE (reference sequence). The CDR3 runs 17 residues. Here the CDR3 reads CASSAYAGTGGIYEQYF. The CDR3 region has the DNA TGTGCCAGCAGCGCGTACGCCGGGACAGGGGGCATTTACGAGCAGTACTTC.

The CDR3 coding sequence is TGTGCCAGCAGTCCCTGGACGGGTTATAATTCACCCCTCCACTTT. Protein sequence: CASSPWTGYNSPLHF. This rearrangement joins TRBV28 to TRBJ1-6; D ambiguous. Germline V gene lookup returns CDR1 MDHEN and CDR2 SYDVKM. The germline V and J ends were trimmed by 5 bases and 4 bases, with 12 bases remaining between them. The CDR3 totals 15 residues.

This clone occurred once. The chain employs TRBV5-1 and TRBJ2-5, with 10 bases identical to TRBD2. V lost 4 bases and J lost 2; bases outside the gene matches: 5. Germline lookup yields CDR1 SGHRS and CDR2 YFSETQ. The CDR3 is 15 amino acids. The CDR3 region is CASSVTSGPQETQYF. The CDR3 DNA is TGCGCCAGCAGCGTGACTAGCGGGCCGCAAGAGACCCAGTACTTC.

The rearrangement joins TRBV19 to TRBJ2-5; a possible D gene is TRBD2 (5 bases). This CDR3 comprises 14 residues. Trimming left V 3 bases short and J 4 bases short, with 12 bases between. CDR1 is LNHDA and CDR2 is SQIVND in the germline V gene (reference sequence). The CDR3 DNA reads as TGTGCCAGTAGTATCTCGAGCCGGGGAGAGACCCAGTACTTC. Amino acid sequence: CASSISSRGETQYF. Complete variable domain (other parts from reference TRBV19 and TRBJ2-5): DGGITQSPKYLFRKEGQNVTLSCEQNLNHDAMYWYRQDPGQGLRLIYYSQIVNDFQKGDIAEGYSVSREKKESFPLTVTSAQKNPTAFYLCASSISSRGETQYFGPGTRLLVL.

The chain links TRBV27 to TRBJ1-1; the D gene is possibly TRBD1 (5 bases). This CDR3 contains 16 residues. Germline CDR1 and CDR2: MNHEY and SMNVEV (reference sequence). V shed 0 bases and J shed 4 bases, with 15 bases lying between them. CDR3 nucleotide sequence: TGTGCCAGCAGTTTATCGTCGAAGGGGATCGCCACTGAAGCTTTCTTT. This gives the protein CASSLSSKGIATEAFF.

In regard to this clone: The junction departs from germline at one end; a sequencing error may be responsible. The chain employs TRBV7-3 and TRBJ2-3, with D perhaps TRBD2 (6 bases). Germline CDR1 reads SGHTA; CDR2 reads FQGTGA. There are 14 residues in the CDR3. CDR3 loop: CASSLTGVPDTQYF. The DNA of the CDR3 is TGTGCCAGCAGCCTAACGGGGGTCCCAGATACGCAGTATTTT.